This record covers a single T cell receptor (beta chain). Some clones are missing from TCRdb's copy, which holds only in-frame ones; the method was immunoSEQ multiplex PCR. Of 15,000 to 20,000 clones listed, 85% to 90% are singletons. V was pared by 6 bases and J by 1 base, with 17 bases between. Germline lookup yields CDR1 MRHNA and CDR2 SNTAGT. The CDR3 has 16 amino acids. This sample was taken from a study of blood T cell repertoires in COVID-19. This rearrangement joins TRBV6-4 to TRBJ2-3; TRBD2 might be the D (6 bases). The sequenced material came from peripheral blood. This receptor was taken from a human donor in a cohort sampled during active COVID-19. For the CDR3, the DNA is TGTGCCAGCAGCGCGAGTGGGGGGTTCGGCACAGATACGCAGTATTTT. It translates to CASSASGGFGTDTQYF.